This T cell receptor beta chain was captured by sequencing in a study of blood T cell repertoires in COVID-19. Study background: Italy, Spain and the United States were the sources of the convalescent and acute COVID-19 samples.

Authors' analysis steps: Amplification with reference gene primers provided the estimates of nucleated cell counts. Sequencing was performed with immunoSEQ multiplex PCR; in TCRdb, only in-frame clones are kept and a portion is missing. The V and J calls and clone size come from that table; D and trimming were worked out from the DNA. The sample has about 82,000 clones, roughly four fifths seen once; the top ten hold almost 7%. CDR3 length: 14 residues. V lost 2 bases and J 4 bases, leaving 8 bases between the germline ends. Per the germline V gene, CDR1 is SGHTA and CDR2 is FQGNSA. The V call is TRBV7-2, the J call TRBJ2-2; D is uncertain. The TCR originated in a man in his forties or fifties with active or convalescent COVID-19. The sample taken for sequencing was peripheral blood. As DNA, the CDR3 is TGTGCCAGCAGCTTACGGTTCCGCACCGGGGAGCTGTTTTTT. It codes for CASSLRFRTGELFF.